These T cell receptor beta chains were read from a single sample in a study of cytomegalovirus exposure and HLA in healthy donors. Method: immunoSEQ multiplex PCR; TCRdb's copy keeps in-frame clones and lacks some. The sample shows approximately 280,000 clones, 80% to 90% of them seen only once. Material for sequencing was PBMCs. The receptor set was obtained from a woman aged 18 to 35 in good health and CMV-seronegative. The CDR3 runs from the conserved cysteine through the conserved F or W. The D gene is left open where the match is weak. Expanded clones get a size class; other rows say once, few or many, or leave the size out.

TGTGCCAGCAGCGTATATGCAAGCGCAACTAATGAAAAACTGTTTTTT	CASSVYASATNEKLFF	TRBV9	TRBJ1-4	-	-
TGTGCCTGGACCCCGGGACATAGCAATCAGCCCCAGCATTTT	CAWTPGHSNQPQHF	TRBV30	TRBJ1-5	-	-
TGTGCCAGCAGTGTCCCCGGGACATACTATGGCTACACCTTC	CASSVPGTYYGYTF	TRBV25-1	TRBJ1-2	-	-
TGTGCCAGCAGCTTGGGACAGGGGGGCTACGAGCAGTACTTC	CASSLGQGGYEQYF	TRBV5-4	TRBJ2-7	-	TRBD1
TGTGCCAGCAGCTTAGATAGGGGAGGGTACCCTGAAGCTTTCTTT	CASSLDRGGYPEAFF	TRBV11-2	TRBJ1-1	-	-
TGTGCCAGCAGCTTGCTCGGGGTGTCTAACTATGGCTACACCTTC	CASSLLGVSNYGYTF	TRBV5-8	TRBJ1-2	-	-
TGTGCCAACACACAGGCTACCAACACTGAAGCTTTCTTT	CANTQATNTEAFF	TRBV6-1	TRBJ1-1	-	-
TGCGCCAGCACCTTAAAGGGACTAAGCACAGATACGCAGTATTTT	CASTLKGLSTDTQYF	TRBV4-1	TRBJ2-3	-	TRBD2
TGTGCCAGCAGCTCCAGGGGTGGTGGACAGGGCCCCGGGGAGCTGTTTTTT	CASSSRGGGQGPGELFF	TRBV11-3	TRBJ2-2	-	TRBD1
TGTGCCACTCTCGGGGGGGCCGGCGAGCAGTACTTC	CATLGGAGEQYF	TRBV19	TRBJ2-7	-	TRBD2
TGTGCCAGTACCTCAGGGGGTTCGGGAAACACCATATATTTT	CASTSGGSGNTIYF	TRBV19	TRBJ1-3	once	TRBD1
TGTGCTAGCTCGCGGGGGCTTCAAGAGACCCAGTACTTC	CASSRGLQETQYF	TRBV7-7	TRBJ2-5	-	-
TGTGCCAGCAGCTTGGGGAGCAGGGATGAGCAGTTCTTC	CASSLGSRDEQFF	TRBV5-6	TRBJ2-1	-	-
TGTGCCAGCAGCGTGAGGGGAGGAGACACTGAAGCTTTCTTT	CASSVRGGDTEAFF	TRBV9	TRBJ1-1	-	-
TGTGCCAGCAGCGCAGGGGTAACTCCTGAAGCTTTCTTT	CASSAGVTPEAFF	TRBV9	TRBJ1-1	-	-
TGTGCCAGCAGGCCCGGGACAGGGGGAGTAAAAGGGGCCAACGTCCTGACTTTC	CASRPGTGGVKGANVLTF	TRBV2	TRBJ2-6	-	TRBD1
TGTGCCAGTGATACGAGCGGGGGGAATGAGCAGTTCTTC	CASDTSGGNEQFF	TRBV9	TRBJ2-1	-	TRBD2
TGTGCCAGCAGCCCCGGGCAGGGCAAGAACACCGGGGAGCTGTTTTTT	CASSPGQGKNTGELFF	TRBV5-5	TRBJ2-2	-	-
TGTGCCAGCAGTCCGCGGACAGTCTACACCTTC	CASSPRTVYTF	TRBV6-6	TRBJ1-2	-	-
TGTGCCAGCAGCTTAGGGGGAATCGGGGTCGAAGCTTTCTTT	CASSLGGIGVEAFF	TRBV7-8	TRBJ1-1	-	-
TGTGCCAGCAGTTCGACAGGGCGGGGTGAGCAGTTCTTC	CASSSTGRGEQFF	TRBV6-5	TRBJ2-1	-	-
TGTGCCAGCAGCTTAGGGGGACAAGGAAAAGAGACCCAGTACTTC	CASSLGGQGKETQYF	TRBV7-2	TRBJ2-5	-	-
TGTGCCAGCAGCTTAGATGGGAGAAGAAAGAACGTATTGTACGAGCAGTACTTC	CASSLDGRRKNVLYEQYF	TRBV11-2	TRBJ2-7	-	-
TGCGCCAGCAGCCAAGACAGGGGACTATGGGGCTACACCTTC	CASSQDRGLWGYTF	TRBV4-1	TRBJ1-2	-	-
TGTGCCAGCAGCGTAGAAACAGGCGACTCAACTAATGAAAAACTGTTTTTT	CASSVETGDSTNEKLFF	TRBV9	TRBJ1-4	-	-
TGCGCCAGCACATCCGGGACAGGGATCGACGCTTTCTTT	CASTSGTGIDAFF	TRBV5-1	TRBJ1-1	-	TRBD1
TGTGCCAGCAGCCCCCCGGCGGGAATCCGAAATTCACCCCTCCACTTT	CASSPPAGIRNSPLHF	TRBV7-3	TRBJ1-6	-	-
TGTGCCAGCTCACCCTTGGGACTAGCGGGTAACTCTGGGGCCAACGTCCTGACTTTC	CASSPLGLAGNSGANVLTF	TRBV18	TRBJ2-6	-	TRBD2
TGTGCCTGGAGCTACAGGGCGAACACTGAAGCTTTCTTT	CAWSYRANTEAFF	TRBV30	TRBJ1-1	-	-
TGTGCCAGCAGCGGCGAGTCGGGGGGGCCACAGGAGCAGTTCTTC	CASSGESGGPQEQFF	TRBV6-1	TRBJ2-1	-	TRBD2
TGTGCCAGCAGTATCCGGACAGGACCCCTCAATGGCTACACCTTC	CASSIRTGPLNGYTF	TRBV7-2	TRBJ1-2	-	TRBD1
TGTGCCAGCAGCCCGACACCTGCGGAGGGAGTCTACGAGCAGTACTTC	CASSPTPAEGVYEQYF	TRBV13	TRBJ2-7	once	-
TGTGCCAGCAGTTTTGGCACAGGGTCTGGAAACACCATATATTTT	CASSFGTGSGNTIYF	TRBV27	TRBJ1-3	-	-
TGTGCCAGCAGCTTAGAGGGGGCCAACCCTCGGGCCGGGGAGCTGTTTTTT	CASSLEGANPRAGELFF	TRBV11-2	TRBJ2-2	-	-
TGTGCCAGTAGTATTCTTCGGGGTGGCTCCTCCGAGCAGTACTTC	CASSILRGGSSEQYF	TRBV19	TRBJ2-7	-	-
TGTGCCAGCAGTTCCACGGGGGACCCGCACAATGAGCAGTTCTTC	CASSSTGDPHNEQFF	TRBV6-4	TRBJ2-1	-	-
TGTGCCAGCAGCCACCAGACGAGGACTGAAGCTTTCTTT	CASSHQTRTEAFF	TRBV7-2	TRBJ1-1	-	-
TGTGCCAGCAGTTTCGGCATAGCCTCCTACGAGCAGTACTTC	CASSFGIASYEQYF	TRBV27	TRBJ2-7	-	-
TGTGCCAGTAGTATTCTCAGGGTTCGCGGCTATGGCTACACCTTC	CASSILRVRGYGYTF	TRBV19	TRBJ1-2	-	-
TGTGCCAGCAGACAAGGACAGGCCAGGCATGGCTACACCTTC	CASRQGQARHGYTF	TRBV2	TRBJ1-2	-	TRBD1
TGCGCCAGCAAATTAACAGGGGACACTGAAGCTTTCTTT	CASKLTGDTEAFF	TRBV5-1	TRBJ1-1	-	TRBD1
TGTGCCAGCAGCCAGTACACGACAGGGTCGGCTCGGGCTTTCTTT	CASSQYTTGSARAFF	TRBV13	TRBJ1-1	-	TRBD1
TGTGCCAGCAGCCAAGAGTTCGGAGAGACCCAGTACTTC	CASSQEFGETQYF	TRBV14	TRBJ2-5	-	-
TGTGCCAGCAGCTTCACAGGGGGCGACTGGGAAAAACTGTTTTTT	CASSFTGGDWEKLFF	TRBV11-2	TRBJ1-4	-	TRBD1
TGCGCCAGCAGCCAAGTTGGGGGGGCTGGAGAGCAGTTCTTC	CASSQVGGAGEQFF	TRBV4-1	TRBJ2-1	once	-
TGCGCCAGCAGCCAGGCCGAGACAGGGCTCAACTACGAGCAGTACTTC	CASSQAETGLNYEQYF	TRBV4-1	TRBJ2-7	-	TRBD1
TGTGCCAGCAGTTACGAGGGGGCGAACACCGGGGAGCTGTTTTTT	CASSYEGANTGELFF	TRBV6-5	TRBJ2-2	-	-
TGCGCCAGCAGCTTGGTGCCGGGGGGATCCAATGAGCAGTTCTTC	CASSLVPGGSNEQFF	TRBV5-1	TRBJ2-1	-	TRBD2
TGTGCCAGCAGCTGGACTAGCGCAGCAGATACGCAGTATTTT	CASSWTSAADTQYF	TRBV2	TRBJ2-3	few	TRBD2
TGTGCCAGCAGCTTTCTGAGTACCGTTTACAATGAGCAGTTCTTC	CASSFLSTVYNEQFF	TRBV11-2	TRBJ2-1	-	-
TGTGCCAGCAGTTTATTAGCGGGGTCATCTGAGCAGTTCTTC	CASSLLAGSSEQFF	TRBV5-8	TRBJ2-1	-	TRBD2